These T cell receptor beta chains were read from a single sample in a study of vaccination effects on CD4 cells after COVID-19. Clones were read by immunoSEQ multiplex PCR, and TCRdb kept only the in-frame ones, dropping some. Of 15,000 to 20,000 clones detected, 65% to 75% appear once; the ten largest clones hold 20% to 25%. No antigen is known for these receptors. This specimen was CD4+ T cells from PBMCs cultured with SARS-CoV-2 spike peptides, taken after COVID-19 vaccination. All receptors derive from a human donor who had a prior SARS-CoV-2 infection. The CDR3 runs from the conserved cysteine through the conserved F or W. A D gene is named only where the DNA matches it firmly. A clone size is listed for some rows: how often the clone was seen (once, few, many), or a class if it is expanded.

cdr3_length,v_call,clone_size,j_call,d_call,cdr3_nt,cdr3_aa
16,TRBV6-1,-,TRBJ1-2,-,TGTGCCAGCAGTGACTTTGGGGGACGGAAAAACTATGGCTACACCTTC,CASSDFGGRKNYGYTF
16,TRBV19,-,TRBJ2-3,-,TGTGCCAGTAGTAGCCGGGGGCAGGTTGCGACAGATACGCAGTATTTT,CASSSRGQVATDTQYF
11,TRBV20-1,-,TRBJ2-3,-,TGCAGTGCAGATGGGACCGGGCAGCTGTATTTT,CSADGTGQLYF
14,TRBV19,-,TRBJ1-3,-,TGTGCCAGTACCTGGGGCGGGGCTGGAAACACCATATATTTT,CASTWGGAGNTIYF
14,TRBV6-5,-,TRBJ1-2,TRBD1,TGTGCCAGCAGTCTCCGGGACAGGGATAGTGGCTACACCTTC,CASSLRDRDSGYTF
15,TRBV5-8,few,TRBJ2-7,-,TGTGCCAGCAGCTTGGCCGGGACTCAATTCTACGAGCAGTACTTC,CASSLAGTQFYEQYF
13,TRBV2,medium-sized,TRBJ2-7,-,TGTGCCAGCAGCAGGGACCGAACCTACGAGCAGTACTTC,CASSRDRTYEQYF
11,TRBV29-1,-,TRBJ1-2,-,TGCAGCGTTGGGGGGGTGGATGGCTACACCTTC,CSVGGVDGYTF
16,TRBV2,-,TRBJ1-6,TRBD1,TGTGCCAGCGGCATCGGGACAGATTACGAATTTTCACCCCTCCACTTT,CASGIGTDYEFSPLHF
16,TRBV5-4,once,TRBJ2-5,TRBD1,TGTGCCAGCAGCACGGGACAGGGGGCGCGACAAGAGACCCAGTACTTC,CASSTGQGARQETQYF
21,TRBV27,-,TRBJ1-2,TRBD1,TGTGCCAGCAGTTTAACCTACCGTGATGGGCGGACAGGGGGCCTCGGCTATGGCTACACCTTC,CASSLTYRDGRTGGLGYGYTF
16,TRBV7-9,once,TRBJ2-5,-,TGTGCCAGCAGCTTATATGGGGCAGGGAGATCCGAGACCCAGTACTTC,CASSLYGAGRSETQYF
14,TRBV5-1,-,TRBJ1-3,-,TGCGCCAGCAGCCGGGGCGTCTCTGGAAACACCATATATTTT,CASSRGVSGNTIYF
13,TRBV19,-,TRBJ2-5,-,TGTGCCAGTAGACTACAGGGAGAAGAGACCCAGTACTTC,CASRLQGEETQYF
16,TRBV5-1,-,TRBJ1-2,TRBD1,TGCGCCAGCAGCTTGAATACAGGGGGCGATGGCTATGGCTACACCTTC,CASSLNTGGDGYGYTF
13,TRBV19,-,TRBJ1-5,-,TGTGCCAGTAGCCTAGACAGTCTTCAGCCCCAGCATTTT,CASSLDSLQPQHF